Shown below are 13 T cell receptor beta chains from a single sample sequenced in a study of T cell repertoires in cytomegalovirus infection. TCRdb called the reads again in MiXCR, with one record for every CDR3 protein. The sample has some 320,000 distinct CDR3 sequences; more than 8% are singletons. Sequenced sample: PBMCs. Receptors were obtained from a human donor in good health (CMV status not recorded). Some clones in this sample may be carry-over from other donors' samples.

There are many counts of this clonotype. V is TRBV7-2 and J is TRBJ2-1; D may be TRBD1 (6 bases). V was pared by 0 bases and J by 10 bases, with 13 bases between. Germline assignment: CDR1 SGHTA and CDR2 FQGNSA. The CDR3 spans 14 residues. The CDR3 here is CASSLAGQGEEQFF. Written as DNA, the CDR3 is TGTGCCAGCAGCTTAGCGGGACAAGGAGAAGAGCAGTTCTTC.

This clonotype was seen a handful of times. The chain has TRBV20-1 and TRBJ2-5, with D uncertain. The germline CDR1 and CDR2 sequences are DFQATT and SNEGSKA (reference sequence). Between the trimmed V and J ends, which lost 6 bases and 2 bases, there was a span of 22 bases. This CDR3 is built from 16 residues. In DNA, the CDR3 is TGCAGTGCAACCAAAGACGCGTCGGTGGGGCAAGAGACCCAGTACTTC. Its protein product is CSATKDASVGQETQYF.

The chain joins TRBV19 to TRBJ2-1; the match to TRBD1 covers 10 bases. The CDR3 is made up of 16 amino acids. V trimming: 4 bases; J trimming: 7 bases; junction bases outside the gene matches: 10. Germline CDR1 reads LNHDA; CDR2 reads SQIVND (reference sequence). CDR3 nucleotides: TGTGCCAGTAGTACCTGGACAGGGGGAAAAGAAAATGAGCAGTTCTTC. It encodes CASSTWTGGKENEQFF.

The sample holds a few counts of this clonotype. The chain employs TRBV7-2 and TRBJ2-5; 9 positions match TRBD1. CDR1 is SGHTA, CDR2 FQGNSA, per germline. Trimming removed 5 bases from V and 3 bases from J; junction bases left unmatched: 7. The CDR3 length is 15 residues. CDR3 in amino acids: CASSPGTGLEETQYF. The DNA of the CDR3 is TGTGCCAGCAGCCCCGGGACAGGGCTGGAAGAGACCCAGTACTTC.

This clonotype was counted many times. The rearrangement uses TRBV12-3 or TRBV12-4 and TRBJ1-5, with 7 bases fitting TRBD1. This CDR3 contains 15 residues. With V trimmed by 3 bases and J by 2 bases, 4 bases remained unmatched. This CDR3 reads CASSFSGGGNQPQHF. CDR3 DNA: TGTGCCAGCAGTTTCTCAGGGGGTGGCAATCAGCCCCAGCATTTT.

V usage is TRBV5-5 and J usage is TRBJ2-6; 8 nucleotides line up with TRBD2. CDR1 and CDR2 (germline): SGHKS, YYEKEE (reference sequence). Trimming at V came to 2 bases and at J to 2 bases, leaving 0 bases not matched to a gene. CDR3 length: 15 amino acids. CDR3: CASSLLAAGANVLTF. The CDR3 coding sequence is TGTGCCAGCAGCTTACTAGCGGCTGGGGCCAACGTCCTGACTTTC.

The table lists this clonotype with a few counts. V gene TRBV19 combines with J gene TRBJ1-1, with D perhaps TRBD1 (5 bases). Between the trimmed V and J ends, which lost 3 bases and 0 bases, there was a span of 8 bases. In germline, CDR1 is LNHDA, CDR2 SQIVND (reference sequence). This CDR3 region has 14 residues. Here the CDR3 reads CASSIQGLNTEAFF. The CDR3 DNA reads TGTGCCAGTAGTATCCAGGGCTTGAACACTGAAGCTTTCTTT.

This clonotype was recorded at least ten times. The J gene is TRBJ2-3, the V gene TRBV7-3, with D tentatively TRBD2 (5 bases). The CDR3 covers 15 residues. V lost 5 bases and J 4 bases, leaving 16 bases between the germline ends. Germline CDR1 reads SGHTA; CDR2 reads FQGTGA. In nucleotides, the CDR3 is TGTGCCAGCAGCCGAGGGCCCCCGGGTGCAGATACGCAGTATTTT. Protein product: CASSRGPPGADTQYF. Full variable domain (rest looked up from reference TRBV7-3 and TRBJ2-3): GAGVSQTPSNKVTEKGKYVELRCDPISGHTALYWYRQSLGQGPEFLIYFQGTGAADDSGLPNDRFFAVRPEGSVSTLKIQRTERGDSAVYLCASSRGPPGADTQYFGPGTRLTVL.

The chain has TRBV27 and TRBJ2-1, with D perhaps matching TRBD1 (5 bases). V shed 4 bases and J shed 5 bases, with 15 bases lying between them. This CDR3 has 15 amino acids. Germline V gene data show CDR1 as MNHEY and CDR2 as SMNVEV (reference sequence). The CDR3 DNA sequence: TGTGCCAGCAGTTCGGGTGGGGCTGGCAACAATGAGCAGTTCTTC. Translation: CASSSGGAGNNEQFF.

This clonotype occurred many times. The chain uses TRBV28 and TRBJ2-1; D remains unclear. Germline CDR1 and CDR2: MDHEN and SYDVKM. V was clipped by 6 bases and J by 10 bases, with 13 bases between them. The CDR3 sequence is 12 residues long. CDR3 in amino acids: CASSPKSDEQFF. CDR3 sequence (DNA): TGTGCCAGCAGCCCCAAGTCCGACGAGCAGTTCTTC.

This clonotype was observed a handful of times. The chain couples TRBV7-2 to TRBJ2-5, with D unresolved. Trimming took 5 bases from V and 7 from J, leaving 11 bases between them. The CDR3 spans 12 residues. Germline V gene data show CDR1 as SGHTA and CDR2 as FQGNSA. As DNA, the CDR3 is TGTGCCAGCAGCCCTGGCGTCGCGACCCAGTACTTC. It encodes CASSPGVATQYF.

The chain carries TRBV28 and TRBJ2-3; no clear D. Germline lookup yields CDR1 MDHEN and CDR2 SYDVKM. V lost 3 bases, J lost 2 bases, and 15 bases lay in between. The CDR3 has 16 amino acids. CDR3 in amino acids: CASSFRNMKITDTQYF. The CDR3 DNA reads as TGTGCCAGCAGTTTTCGGAACATGAAGATCACAGATACGCAGTATTTT. Drawing the rest from reference TRBV28 and TRBJ2-3, the complete variable domain is DVKVTQSSRYLVKRTGEKVFLECVQDMDHENMFWYRQDPGLGLRLIYFSYDVKMKEKGDIPEGYSVSREKKERFSLILESASTNQTSMYLCASSFRNMKITDTQYFGPGTRLTVL.

This chain joins TRBV15 and TRBJ2-2; tentatively, D is TRBD2 (5 bases). V gave up 4 bases and J gave up 3 bases, with 21 bases separating them. There are 18 residues in the CDR3. Germline CDR1 LNHNV, CDR2 YYDKDF (reference sequence). CDR3 protein: CATSTVGWETPHTGELFF. CDR3 bases: TGTGCCACCAGCACAGTAGGTTGGGAGACTCCACACACCGGGGAGCTGTTTTTT.